The 12 T cell receptor beta chains below come from one sample, sequenced in a study of radiation and T cells in renal cell carcinoma. Repertoires were generated with immunoSEQ multiplex PCR, while TCRdb's copy carries only in-frame clones and drops some. The sample lists fewer than 150,000 clones; more than 70% were seen once. Time point given: blood 2 weeks post-SBRT. Treatment here: 15 Gy SBRT to primary tumor, nephrectomy 4 weeks later. Material: blood, obtained from a patient whose treatment included radiotherapy and nephrectomy. All receptors come from a woman between 65 and 79 years old with renal cell carcinoma.

This sequence joins TRBV13 and TRBJ2-5, with D unclear. CDR1 and CDR2 from the germline V gene are PRHDT and FYEKMQ (reference sequence). CDR3 size: 14 residues. V was pared by 0 bases and J by 7 bases, with 12 bases between. In DNA form, the CDR3 reads TGTGCCAGCAGCTTAGGGGGTCGATATGGGACCCAGTACTTC. Protein product: CASSLGGRYGTQYF.

This chain joins TRBV28 and TRBJ1-2, with a tentative D call TRBD1 (6 bases). Per the germline V gene, CDR1 is MDHEN and CDR2 is SYDVKM. The germline V and J ends were trimmed by 3 bases and 7 bases, with 15 bases remaining between them. The CDR3 runs to 14 residues. The CDR3 DNA reads TGTGCCAGCAGTTTTCCCGGGGGCCCTGGTGGCTACACCTTC. This sequence encodes CASSFPGGPGGYTF.

V and J are TRBV19 and TRBJ1-5; TRBD1 is a possible D gene (6 bases). Per the germline V gene, CDR1 is LNHDA and CDR2 is SQIVND (reference sequence). The CDR3 is 14 amino acids. V lost 6 bases to trimming and J lost 5 bases, with 14 bases between them. As DNA, the CDR3 is TGTGCCAGTAGGAAACAGGGAAGGGATCAGCCCCAGCATTTT. Protein product: CASRKQGRDQPQHF.

The rearrangement links TRBV6-5 to TRBJ2-1; 8 bases agree with TRBD2. Germline assignment: CDR1 MNHEY and CDR2 SVGAGI. J gave up 0 bases and V 5 bases, and 3 bases lay outside the gene matches. This CDR3 spans 15 amino acids. The DNA of the CDR3 is TGTGCCAGCAGTAGTCGGGGGGGCTCCTACAATGAGCAGTTCTTC. Protein sequence: CASSSRGGSYNEQFF.

The gene calls are TRBV28 and TRBJ1-2, with a tentative D call TRBD1 (6 bases). This CDR3 contains 10 residues. V was pared by 8 bases and J by 8 bases, with 9 bases between. Germline CDR1 is MDHEN and CDR2 is SYDVKM. CDR3 sequence (DNA): TGTGCCAGCCACAGGGAGGGCTACACCTTC. This encodes CASHREGYTF.

The chain combines TRBV19 with TRBJ2-3; a possible D gene is TRBD2 (6 bases). The length of the CDR3 is 14 residues. Trimming cost V 3 bases and J 5 bases, with 12 bases left between them. Germline values: CDR1 LNHDA, CDR2 SQIVND (reference sequence). The CDR3 DNA reads TGTGCCAGTAGTATGGGCGGGGCGAAAGATACGCAGTATTTT. Protein product: CASSMGGAKDTQYF.

The chain employs TRBV14 and TRBJ1-2; D gene uncertain. Trimming took off 2 bases at V and 0 bases at J, with 10 bases between the two ends. The germline CDR1 and CDR2 sequences are SGHDN and FVKESK. This CDR3 is 15 amino acids long. CDR3 sequence reads: CASSQQTEANYGYTF. CDR3 DNA sequence: TGTGCCAGCAGCCAACAGACGGAAGCTAACTATGGCTACACCTTC.

The gene calls are TRBV14 and TRBJ2-1, with 7 bases lining up with TRBD2. Germline loops: CDR1 SGHDN, CDR2 FVKESK. This CDR3 spans 18 amino acids. The V and J ends lost 0 bases and 1 base, in that order; junction bases with no gene match: 9. The CDR3 region is CASSQDFAGVRSYNEQFF. The CDR3 DNA is TGTGCCAGCAGCCAAGATTTCGCGGGGGTGCGATCCTACAATGAGCAGTTCTTC.

V is TRBV27 and J is TRBJ1-1, with 7 bases that match TRBD1. V lost 4 bases, J lost 11 bases, and 7 bases stayed unmatched. Germline loops: CDR1 MNHEY, CDR2 SMNVEV (reference sequence). This CDR3 is 12 amino acids long. CDR3 sequence (DNA): TGTGCCAGCAGTTCTTTCGAACAGGGGGCTTTCTTT. This codes for CASSSFEQGAFF.

This sequence joins TRBV20-1 and TRBJ2-5; D is unclear. The CDR3 contains 10 residues. Trimming cost V 7 bases and J 5 bases, with 8 bases left between them. Germline values: CDR1 DFQATT, CDR2 SNEGSKA (reference sequence). The DNA for the CDR3 is TGCAGTGTATGGTGGGAGACCCAGTACTTC. This sequence encodes CSVWWETQYF.

This clone appeared once. This CDR3 is CASSPVTSINEQFF. CDR3 coding DNA: TGTGCCAGCAGCCCCGTGACTAGCATCAATGAGCAGTTCTTC. V usage is TRBV11-3 and J usage is TRBJ2-1, with TRBD2 identical over 7 bases. V gave up 5 bases and J gave up 6 bases; unmatched junction bases: 7. Germline V gene lookup returns CDR1 SGHNT and CDR2 YENEEA. The CDR3 covers 14 residues.

The chain has TRBV5-6 and TRBJ2-5, with D perhaps matching TRBD1 or TRBD2 (5 bases each). This CDR3 has 14 amino acids. The germline CDR1 and CDR2 sequences are SGHDT and YYEEEE. V shed 4 bases and J shed 1 base, with 11 bases lying between them. The CDR3 DNA reads TGTGCCAGCAGCCCGCCGGGGCCCCAAGAGACCCAGTACTTC. It codes for CASSPPGPQETQYF.